Sequencing of this T cell receptor (beta chain) was carried out in a study of identical twins. This CDR3 is built from 14 residues. V lost 4 bases and J lost 4; bases outside the gene matches: 1. Looked up from germline, CDR1 is WSHSY and CDR2 is SAAADI. The authors used template switching to add a universal primer site and gave cDNA unique molecular identifiers. From the 5' RACE reads, TCRdb called clonotypes with MiXCR, one entry per CDR3 protein. The data show roughly 260,000 distinct CDR3 sequences, 6% to 8.5% seen once. Overall study results and limits: Compared with models, monozygotic twins showed more out-of-frame TCR alpha sharing. Excess sharing between twins was weaker in beta out-of-frame sequences. The analysis was cross-sectional rather than longitudinal within donors.

Details on this clonotype: As yet, its antigen is unknown.

The same data also went into a second study, on yellow fever vaccine responses in identical twins.

The rearrangement uses TRBV10-2 and TRBJ2-3; the match to TRBD1 covers 11 bases. This clonotype originated in a woman aged 18 to 35 in good health. The sample consisted of CD8+ T cells sorted from blood. Here the CDR3 DNA reads TGCGCCAGCAGTGTGGACAGGGGGCCAGATACGCAGTATTTT. Its translation is CASSVDRGPDTQYF.